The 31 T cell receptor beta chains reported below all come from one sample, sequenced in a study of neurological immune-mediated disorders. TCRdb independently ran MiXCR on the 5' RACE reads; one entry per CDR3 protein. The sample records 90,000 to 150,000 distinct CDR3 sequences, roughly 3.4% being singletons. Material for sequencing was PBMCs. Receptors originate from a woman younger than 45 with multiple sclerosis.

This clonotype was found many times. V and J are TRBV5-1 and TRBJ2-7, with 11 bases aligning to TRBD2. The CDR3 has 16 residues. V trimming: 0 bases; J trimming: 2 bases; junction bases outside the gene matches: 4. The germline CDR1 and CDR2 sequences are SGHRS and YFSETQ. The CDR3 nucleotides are TGCGCCAGCAGCTTGGAGGTAGCGGGAGGGCCCTACGAGCAGTACTTC. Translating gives CASSLEVAGGPYEQYF.

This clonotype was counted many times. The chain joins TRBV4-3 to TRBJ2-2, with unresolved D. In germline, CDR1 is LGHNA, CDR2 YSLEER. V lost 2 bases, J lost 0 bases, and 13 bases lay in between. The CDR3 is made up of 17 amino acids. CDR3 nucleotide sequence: TGCGCCAGCAGCCAACGACATTTTGGGGCGAACACCGGGGAGCTGTTTTTT. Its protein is CASSQRHFGANTGELFF.

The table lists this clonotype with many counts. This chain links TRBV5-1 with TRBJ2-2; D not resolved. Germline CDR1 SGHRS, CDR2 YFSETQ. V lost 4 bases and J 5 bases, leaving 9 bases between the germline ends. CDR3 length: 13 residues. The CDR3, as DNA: TGCGCCAGCAGCGTGACGGAGACCGGGGAGCTGTTTTTT. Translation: CASSVTETGELFF. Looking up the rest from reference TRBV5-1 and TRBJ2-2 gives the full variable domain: KAGVTQTPRYLIKTRGQQVTLSCSPISGHRSVSWYQQTPGQGLQFLFEYFSETQRNKGNFPGRFSGRQFSNSRSEMNVSTLELGDSALYLCASSVTETGELFFGEGSRLTVL.

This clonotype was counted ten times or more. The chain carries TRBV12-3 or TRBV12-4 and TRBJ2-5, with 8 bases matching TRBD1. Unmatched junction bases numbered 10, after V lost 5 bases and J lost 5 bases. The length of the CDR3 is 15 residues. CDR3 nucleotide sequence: TGTGCCAGCAGTCCCGACAGGGGCAGGGGGGAGACCCAGTACTTC. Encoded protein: CASSPDRGRGETQYF.

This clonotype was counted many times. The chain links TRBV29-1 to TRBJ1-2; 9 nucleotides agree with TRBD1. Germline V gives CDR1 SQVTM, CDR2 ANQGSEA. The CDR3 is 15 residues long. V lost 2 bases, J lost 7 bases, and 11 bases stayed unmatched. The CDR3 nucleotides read TGCAGCGTTGAAACAGGGGGCGCCAAGACTGGTGGCTACACCTTC. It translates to CSVETGGAKTGGYTF. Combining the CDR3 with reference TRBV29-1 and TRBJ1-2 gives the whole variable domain SAVISQKPSRDICQRGTSLTIQCQVDSQVTMMFWYRQQPGQSLTLIATANQGSEATYESGFVIDKFPISRPNLTFSTLTVSNMSPEDSSIYLCSVETGGAKTGGYTFGSGTRLTVV.

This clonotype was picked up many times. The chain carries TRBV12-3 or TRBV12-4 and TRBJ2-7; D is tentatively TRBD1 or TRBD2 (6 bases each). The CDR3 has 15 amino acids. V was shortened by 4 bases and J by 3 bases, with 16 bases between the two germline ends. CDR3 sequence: CASSSHVGGGYEQYF. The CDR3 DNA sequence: TGTGCCAGCAGTTCTCATGTGGGGGGCGGCTACGAGCAGTACTTC.

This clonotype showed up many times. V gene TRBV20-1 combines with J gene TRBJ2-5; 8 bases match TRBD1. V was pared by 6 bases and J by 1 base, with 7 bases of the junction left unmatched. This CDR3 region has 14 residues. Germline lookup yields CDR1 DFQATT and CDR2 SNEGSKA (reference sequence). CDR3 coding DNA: TGCAGTGCAAGGGACAGGCTACCCCAAGAGACCCAGTACTTC. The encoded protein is CSARDRLPQETQYF.

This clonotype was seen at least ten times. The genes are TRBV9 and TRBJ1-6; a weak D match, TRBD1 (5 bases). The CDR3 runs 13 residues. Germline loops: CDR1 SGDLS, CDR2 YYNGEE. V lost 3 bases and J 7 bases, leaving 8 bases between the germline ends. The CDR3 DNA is TGTGCCAGCAGCGAGGGGACGAATTCACCCCTCCACTTT. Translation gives CASSEGTNSPLHF.

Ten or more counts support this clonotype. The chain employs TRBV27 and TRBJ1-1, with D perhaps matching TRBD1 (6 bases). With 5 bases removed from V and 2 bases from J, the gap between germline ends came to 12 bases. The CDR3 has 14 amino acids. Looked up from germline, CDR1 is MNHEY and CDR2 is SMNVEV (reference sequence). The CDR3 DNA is TGTGCCAGCAGTCGTGACAGGATTAACACTGAAGCTTTCTTT. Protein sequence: CASSRDRINTEAFF.

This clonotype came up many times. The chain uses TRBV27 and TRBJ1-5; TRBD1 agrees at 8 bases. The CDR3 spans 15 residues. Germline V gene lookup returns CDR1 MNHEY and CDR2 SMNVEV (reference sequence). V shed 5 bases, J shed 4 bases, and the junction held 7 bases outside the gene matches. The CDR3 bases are TGTGCCAGCAGTAGAGACAGGGGACCGAATCAGCCCCAGCATTTT. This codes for CASSRDRGPNQPQHF.

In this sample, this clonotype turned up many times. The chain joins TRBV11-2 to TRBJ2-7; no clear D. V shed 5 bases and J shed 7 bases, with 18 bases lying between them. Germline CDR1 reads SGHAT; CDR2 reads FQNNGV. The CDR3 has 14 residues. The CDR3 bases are TGTGCCAGCAGCCCCCCGAACAGCGAGGAGGAGCAGTACTTC. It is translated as CASSPPNSEEEQYF.

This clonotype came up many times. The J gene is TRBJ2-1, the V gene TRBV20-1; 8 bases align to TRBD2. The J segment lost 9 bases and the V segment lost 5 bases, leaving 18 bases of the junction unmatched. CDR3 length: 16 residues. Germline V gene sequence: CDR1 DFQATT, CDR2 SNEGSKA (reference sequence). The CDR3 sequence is CSAVRSGRGLSGEQFF. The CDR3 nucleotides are TGCAGTGCTGTACGGAGCGGGAGAGGGTTGTCCGGTGAGCAGTTCTTC.

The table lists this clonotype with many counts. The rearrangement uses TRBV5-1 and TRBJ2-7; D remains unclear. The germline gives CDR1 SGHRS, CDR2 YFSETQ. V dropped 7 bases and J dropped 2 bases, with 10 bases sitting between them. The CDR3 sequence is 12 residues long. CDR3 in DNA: TGCGCCAGCGGCGAGACCCCCTACGAGCAGTACTTC. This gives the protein CASGETPYEQYF.

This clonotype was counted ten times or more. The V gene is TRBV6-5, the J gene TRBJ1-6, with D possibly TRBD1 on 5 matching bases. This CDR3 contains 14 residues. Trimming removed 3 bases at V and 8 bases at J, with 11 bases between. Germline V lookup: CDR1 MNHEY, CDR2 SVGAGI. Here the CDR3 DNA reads TGTGCCAGCAGTTATTATACAGGCTATTCACCCCTCCACTTT. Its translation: CASSYYTGYSPLHF.

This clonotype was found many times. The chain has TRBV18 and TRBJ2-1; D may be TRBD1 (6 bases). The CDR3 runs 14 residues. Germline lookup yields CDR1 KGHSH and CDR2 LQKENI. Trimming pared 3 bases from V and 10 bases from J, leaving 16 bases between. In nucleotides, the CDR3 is TGTGCCAGCTCACCGCGGACAGCCTCGGGAGAGCAGTTCTTC. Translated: CASSPRTASGEQFF. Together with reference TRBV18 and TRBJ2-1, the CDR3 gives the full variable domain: NAGVMQNPRHLVRRRGQEARLRCSPMKGHSHVYWYRQLPEEGLKFMVYLQKENIIDESGMPKERFSAEFPKEGPSILRIQQVVRGDSAAYFCASSPRTASGEQFFGPGTRLTVL.

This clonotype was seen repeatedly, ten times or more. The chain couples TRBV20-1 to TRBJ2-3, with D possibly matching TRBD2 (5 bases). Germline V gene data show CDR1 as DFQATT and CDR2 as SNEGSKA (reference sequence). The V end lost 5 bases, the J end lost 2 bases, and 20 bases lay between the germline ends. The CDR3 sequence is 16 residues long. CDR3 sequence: CSAQRDGVKVTDTQYF. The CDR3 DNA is TGCAGTGCTCAAAGAGACGGGGTCAAGGTCACAGATACGCAGTATTTT.

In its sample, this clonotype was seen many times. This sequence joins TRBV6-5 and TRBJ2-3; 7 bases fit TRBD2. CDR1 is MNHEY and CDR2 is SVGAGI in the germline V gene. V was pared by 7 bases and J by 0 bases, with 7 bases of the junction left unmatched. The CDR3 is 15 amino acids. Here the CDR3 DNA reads TGTGCCAGCACCAAGAACGGGGGGAGCACAGATACGCAGTATTTT. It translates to CASTKNGGSTDTQYF.

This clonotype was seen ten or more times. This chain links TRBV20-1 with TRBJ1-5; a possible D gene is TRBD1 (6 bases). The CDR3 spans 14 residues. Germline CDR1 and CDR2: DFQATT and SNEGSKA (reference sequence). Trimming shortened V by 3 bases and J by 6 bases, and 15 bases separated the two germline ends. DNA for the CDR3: TGCAGTGCTAGGGATGGGGGGCCCGGTCAGCCCCAGCATTTT. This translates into CSARDGGPGQPQHF.

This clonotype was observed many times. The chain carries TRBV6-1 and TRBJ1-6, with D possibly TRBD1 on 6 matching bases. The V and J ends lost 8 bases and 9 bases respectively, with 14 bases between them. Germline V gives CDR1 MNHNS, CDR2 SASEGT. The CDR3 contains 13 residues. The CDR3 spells CASGTGSVSPLHF. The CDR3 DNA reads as TGTGCCAGCGGAACAGGGTCGGTTTCACCCCTCCACTTT.

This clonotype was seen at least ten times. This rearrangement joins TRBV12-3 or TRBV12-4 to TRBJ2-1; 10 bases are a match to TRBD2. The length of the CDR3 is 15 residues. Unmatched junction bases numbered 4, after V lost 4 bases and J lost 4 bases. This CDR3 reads CASSSLAGEYNEQFF. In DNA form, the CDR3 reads TGTGCCAGCAGTTCTCTAGCGGGAGAATACAATGAGCAGTTCTTC.

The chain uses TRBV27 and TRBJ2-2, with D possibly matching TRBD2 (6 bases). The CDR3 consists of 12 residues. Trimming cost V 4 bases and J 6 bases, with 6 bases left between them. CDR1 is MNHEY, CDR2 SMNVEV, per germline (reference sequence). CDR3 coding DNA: TGTGCCAGCAGTTGGGGGGCCGGGGAGCTGTTTTTT. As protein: CASSWGAGELFF.

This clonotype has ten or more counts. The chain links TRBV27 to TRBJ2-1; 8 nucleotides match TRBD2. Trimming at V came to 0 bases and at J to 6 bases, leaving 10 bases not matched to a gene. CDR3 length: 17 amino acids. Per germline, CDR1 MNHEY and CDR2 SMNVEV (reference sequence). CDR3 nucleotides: TGTGCCAGCAGTTTATCCTTATTTACGGGGGGGCCCAATGAGCAGTTCTTC. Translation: CASSLSLFTGGPNEQFF.

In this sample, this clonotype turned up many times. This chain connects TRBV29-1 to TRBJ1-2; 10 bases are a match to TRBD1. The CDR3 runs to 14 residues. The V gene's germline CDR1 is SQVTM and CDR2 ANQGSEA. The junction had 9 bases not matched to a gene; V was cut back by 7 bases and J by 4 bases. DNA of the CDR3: TGCAGCGCCGACGGGACAGGGGACCGCTATGGCTACACCTTC. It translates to CSADGTGDRYGYTF.

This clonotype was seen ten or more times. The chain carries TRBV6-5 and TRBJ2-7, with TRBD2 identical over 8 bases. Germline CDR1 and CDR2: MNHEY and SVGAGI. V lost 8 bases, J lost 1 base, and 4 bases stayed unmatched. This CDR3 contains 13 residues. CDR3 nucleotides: TGTGCCAGCGGGCGCGGGGGGTCCTACGAGCAGTACTTC. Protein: CASGRGGSYEQYF.

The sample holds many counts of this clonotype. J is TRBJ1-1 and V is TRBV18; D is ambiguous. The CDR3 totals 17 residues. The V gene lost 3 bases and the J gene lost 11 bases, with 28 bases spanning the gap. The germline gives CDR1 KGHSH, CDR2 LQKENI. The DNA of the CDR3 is TGTGCCAGCTCACCCTTTGTCTTTTGGGTGACCATCCCCGAGGCTTTCTTT. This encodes CASSPFVFWVTIPEAFF.

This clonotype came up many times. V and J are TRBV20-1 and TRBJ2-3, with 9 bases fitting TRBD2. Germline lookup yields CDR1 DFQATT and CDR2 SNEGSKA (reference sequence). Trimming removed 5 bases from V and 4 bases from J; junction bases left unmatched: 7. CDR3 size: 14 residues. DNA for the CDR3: TGCAGTGCTTTGGCGGGGGGGATCGCAGATACGCAGTATTTT. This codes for CSALAGGIADTQYF.

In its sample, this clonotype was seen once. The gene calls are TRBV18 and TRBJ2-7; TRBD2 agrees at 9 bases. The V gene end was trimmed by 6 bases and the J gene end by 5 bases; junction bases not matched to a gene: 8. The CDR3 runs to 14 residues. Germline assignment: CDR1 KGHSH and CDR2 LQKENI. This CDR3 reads CASSPGLAAHEQYF. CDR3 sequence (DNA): TGTGCCAGCTCGCCGGGACTAGCTGCACACGAGCAGTACTTC.

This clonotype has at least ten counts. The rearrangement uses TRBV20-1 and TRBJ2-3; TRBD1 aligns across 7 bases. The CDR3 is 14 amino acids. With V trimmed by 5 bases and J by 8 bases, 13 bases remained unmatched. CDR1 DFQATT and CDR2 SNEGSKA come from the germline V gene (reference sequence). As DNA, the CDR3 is TGCAGTGCTTCAGACAGGGTTCAGAGGGGTACGCAGTATTTT. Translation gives CSASDRVQRGTQYF.

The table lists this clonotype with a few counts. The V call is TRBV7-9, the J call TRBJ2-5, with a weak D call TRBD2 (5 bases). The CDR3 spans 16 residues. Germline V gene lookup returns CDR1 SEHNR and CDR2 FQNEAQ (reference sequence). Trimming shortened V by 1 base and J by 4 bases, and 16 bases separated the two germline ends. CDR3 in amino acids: CASSLGVGATIETQYF. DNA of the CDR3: TGTGCCAGCAGCTTAGGGGTAGGCGCGACTATAGAGACCCAGTACTTC.

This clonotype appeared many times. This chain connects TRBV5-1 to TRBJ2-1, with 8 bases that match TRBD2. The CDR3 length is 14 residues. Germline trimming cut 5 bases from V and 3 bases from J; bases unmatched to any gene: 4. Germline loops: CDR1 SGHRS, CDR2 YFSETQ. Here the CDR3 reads CASSVGLGYNEQFF. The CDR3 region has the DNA TGCGCCAGCAGTGTGGGACTAGGCTACAATGAGCAGTTCTTC.

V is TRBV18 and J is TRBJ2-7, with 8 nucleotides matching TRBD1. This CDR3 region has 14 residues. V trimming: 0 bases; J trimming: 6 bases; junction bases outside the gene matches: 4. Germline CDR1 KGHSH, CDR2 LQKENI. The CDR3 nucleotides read TGTGCCAGCTCACCACCGCAGGGGGCGTTCGAGCAGTACTTC. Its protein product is CASSPPQGAFEQYF.